Below, 12 T cell receptor beta chains from the same sample are listed, as sequenced in a study of T-cell reconstitution after alpha-beta-depleted transplantation in children. Unique molecular identifiers were incorporated during preparation of the TCRbeta library. TCRdb independently ran MiXCR on the PCR reads; one entry per CDR3 protein. Here the sample spans approximately 200,000 distinct CDR3 sequences, 6.3% being singletons. Sequenced material: PBMCs, taken before TCRalphabeta/CD19-depleted stem cell transplant. These receptor sequences come from a girl in the first two years of life with combined immunodeficiency, due to receive a stem cell transplant.

There are many counts of this clonotype. CDR3 region: CASSQPRGLAQFGEQFF. CDR3 DNA: TGCGCCAGCAGCCAACCCCGGGGACTAGCGCAGTTTGGTGAGCAGTTCTTC. The rearrangement uses TRBV4-3 and TRBJ2-1; the match to TRBD2 covers 10 bases. From germline, CDR1 is LGHNA and CDR2 YSLEER. The ends lost 2 bases at V and 9 bases at J; junction bases unmatched: 13. CDR3 length: 17 residues.

In its sample, this clonotype was seen many times. The J gene is TRBJ2-7, the V gene TRBV27, with TRBD1 identical over 10 bases. The CDR3 has 14 amino acids. After removal of 7 bases from V and 5 bases from J, the junction contained 8 bases not matched to a gene. Germline CDR1 reads MNHEY; CDR2 reads SMNVEV (reference sequence). The CDR3 DNA reads as TGTGCCAGCATCCTCGGGACAGGGGCCGACGAGCAGTACTTC. It encodes CASILGTGADEQYF.

This clonotype showed up many times. The rearrangement links TRBV10-3 to TRBJ2-7; 10 nucleotides line up with TRBD2. There are 14 residues in the CDR3. V shed 8 bases, J shed 5 bases, and the junction held 9 bases outside the gene matches. Germline V lookup: CDR1 ENHRY, CDR2 SYGVKD. CDR3 amino acids: CAIGVLAGPHEQYF. The CDR3, as DNA: TGTGCCATCGGCGTACTAGCGGGGCCCCACGAGCAGTACTTC.

This clonotype was detected many times. J is TRBJ2-3 and V is TRBV4-1; possible D gene TRBD1, 7 bases. The germline V gene has CDR1 MGHRA and CDR2 YSYEKL. The ends were cut back, 1 base at V and 4 bases at J, with 15 bases in the middle. This CDR3 region has 16 residues. CDR3 nucleotide sequence: TGCGCCAGCAGCCAAGTCGCACAGGGGAGGTCAGATACGCAGTATTTT. It translates to CASSQVAQGRSDTQYF.

This clonotype came up a few times. This rearrangement joins TRBV4-1 to TRBJ2-7; either TRBD1 or TRBD2 may supply D (6 bases each). V lost 3 bases and J lost 6, with 15 bases in between. The CDR3 consists of 14 residues. Germline lookup yields CDR1 MGHRA and CDR2 YSYEKL. The CDR3 bases are TGCGCCAGCAGCCATGGCGGCGGGACACGCGAGCAGTACTTC. As protein: CASSHGGGTREQYF.

Ten or more counts support this clonotype. The chain links TRBV2 to TRBJ2-3; TRBD1 or TRBD2 may be the D gene (5 bases each). The CDR3 contains 13 residues. Germline loops: CDR1 SNHLY, CDR2 FYNNEI. The V end lost 4 bases, the J end lost 5 bases, and 10 bases lay between the germline ends. CDR3 protein: CASSGDGEDTQYF. The CDR3 DNA reads as TGTGCCAGCAGTGGGGACGGTGAAGATACGCAGTATTTT.

This clonotype was counted at least ten times. This chain links TRBV7-9 with TRBJ2-1, with no clear D. The CDR3 loop spans 15 amino acids. Per germline, CDR1 SEHNR and CDR2 FQNEAQ (reference sequence). Deletions cut 5 bases from V and 4 bases from J, with 15 bases between. The chain's CDR3 is CASSLQASVYNEQFF. CDR3 coding DNA: TGTGCCAGCAGCCTCCAGGCTTCCGTTTACAATGAGCAGTTCTTC.

This clonotype was observed at least ten times. V gene TRBV12-3 or TRBV12-4 combines with J gene TRBJ2-3; no clear D. V lost 2 bases and J 2 bases, leaving 14 bases between the germline ends. The CDR3 consists of 16 residues. The CDR3 here is CASSLNGQVVTDTQYF. The CDR3, as DNA: TGTGCCAGCAGTTTAAATGGCCAGGTCGTCACAGATACGCAGTATTTT.

The sample holds many counts of this clonotype. The chain carries TRBV15 and TRBJ2-1, with no clear D. Trimming stripped 2 bases from V and 8 bases from J, with 10 bases between. The CDR3 consists of 13 residues. CDR1 is LNHNV, CDR2 YYDKDF, per germline (reference sequence). This CDR3 reads CATSRKGTYEQFF. Written as DNA, the CDR3 is TGTGCCACCAGCAGAAAAGGAACCTATGAGCAGTTCTTC.

This clonotype has at least ten counts. The chain is built from TRBV19 and TRBJ2-1; D gene ambiguous. Trimming left V 6 bases short and J 8 bases short, with 8 bases between. This CDR3 region has 11 residues. Germline CDR1 is LNHDA and CDR2 is SQIVND (reference sequence). The CDR3 nucleotides read TGTGCCAGTAGCGATATCCATGAGCAGTTCTTC. Translating gives CASSDIHEQFF.

This clonotype has at least ten counts. V gene TRBV21-1 combines with J gene TRBJ2-7. TRBV21-1 represents a pseudogene. The CDR3 totals 14 residues. The CDR3 DNA reads TGTGCCAGCAGCAAAGTATCCAGAAACTACGAGCAGTACTTC. Encoded protein: CASSKVSRNYEQYF.

There are many counts of this clonotype. The chain links TRBV12-3 or TRBV12-4 to TRBJ2-5; TRBD2 matches at 12 bases. Losses at the gene ends were 5 bases for V and 3 bases for J; bases not matched to a gene: 10. The CDR3 is 17 amino acids. The CDR3 DNA sequence: TGTGCCAGCAGTGACCCCTTTAGACTAGCGGGGGAAGAGACCCAGTACTTC. As protein: CASSDPFRLAGEETQYF.